This TCR beta chain was retrieved from a study of Ad26.COV2.S vaccination and SARS-CoV-2 variants. For the study at large: Doses of Ad26.COV2.S were injected into muscle once or twice, 56 days apart.

Germline assignment: CDR1 SNHLY and CDR2 FYNNEI. Deletions cut 2 bases from V and 5 bases from J, with 12 bases between. The CDR3 is made up of 14 amino acids. Using immunoSEQ multiplex PCR, the repertoire was profiled, and TCRdb retains in-frame clones only, with some absent. This table holds 380,000 or so clones, 75% to 90% found once. Concerning this clone itself: Its antigen is undetermined.

Indicated treatment: about 20 received Ad26.COV2.S at low or high dose, single or two shots; five or six received placebo; per-sample allocation not given. The investigators took samples on day 63 after the first vaccine or placebo injection. This person who donated was an adult of 18-55 years in Boston. Study-wide findings and caveats: It was vaccine recipients, not placebo recipients, who had the higher spike-specific TCR breadth.

The origin of this receptor is a person aged 18-60 years who received the Ad26.COV2.S COVID-19 vaccine or a placebo. Sequencing was performed on peripheral blood, taken in a trial of Ad26.COV2.S vaccine versus placebo. V and J are TRBV2 and TRBJ1-1; D uncertain. CDR3 in DNA: TGTGCCAGCAGTGAATATGGGGTCGGAACTGAAGCTTTCTTT. This encodes CASSEYGVGTEAFF. Supplemented by reference TRBV2 and TRBJ1-1, the full variable domain reads EPEVTQTPSHQVTQMGQEVILRCVPISNHLYFYWYRQILGQKVEFLVSFYNNEISEKSEIFDDQFSVERPDGSNFTLKIRSTKLEDSAMYFCASSEYGVGTEAFFGQGTRLTVV.